The clone carrying this T cell receptor (beta chain) occurred many times. Amplification of TCR alpha and beta CDR3 regions from RNA used iRepertoire nested multiplex PCR. MiXCR was run by TCRdb on the multiplex PCR reads, yielding one entry per CDR3 protein. The sample lists fewer than 500,000 distinct CDR3 sequences, 35% to 45% seen once, with around 12% in the top ten. The data derive from a study of glioma-infiltrating T cells. On the study more broadly: Presurgical dexamethasone in glioma patients lasted six or fewer days.

CDR1 DFQATT and CDR2 SNEGSKA come from the germline V gene (reference sequence). The CDR3 runs to 15 residues. Trimming took 0 bases from V and 1 from J, leaving 13 bases between them. Input material: glioma tissue, nonneoplastic brain tissue, or PBMCs (not recorded which). J is TRBJ2-7 and V is TRBV20-1; D perhaps matches TRBD2 (5 bases). The receptor was isolated from a human donor with low-grade glioma or glioblastoma, undergoing nonglioma brain surgery, or in good health (not recorded which). CDR3 region: CSARDLVARSYEQYF. CDR3 DNA: TGCAGTGCTAGAGATTTGGTAGCGCGGTCCTACGAGCAGTACTTC.